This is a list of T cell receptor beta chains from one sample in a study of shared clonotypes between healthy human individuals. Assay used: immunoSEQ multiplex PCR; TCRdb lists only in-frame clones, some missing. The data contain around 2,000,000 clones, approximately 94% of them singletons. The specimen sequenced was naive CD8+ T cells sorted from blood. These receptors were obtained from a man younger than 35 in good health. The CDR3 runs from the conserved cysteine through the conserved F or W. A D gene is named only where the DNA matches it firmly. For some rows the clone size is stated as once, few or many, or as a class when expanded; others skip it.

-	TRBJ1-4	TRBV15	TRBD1	CATSGRDRAISNEKLFF	TGTGCCACCAGCGGTAGGGACAGGGCTATTTCGAATGAAAAACTGTTTTTT
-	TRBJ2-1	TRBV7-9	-	CASSDPRSHHEQFF	TGTGCCAGCAGCGACCCCCGGTCCCACCACGAGCAGTTCTTC
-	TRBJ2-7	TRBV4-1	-	CASSQGGVTYDEQYF	TGCGCCAGCAGCCAAGGGGGAGTGACATATGACGAGCAGTACTTC
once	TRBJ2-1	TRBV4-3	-	CASSQSGLVDYNEQFF	TGCGCCAGCAGCCAATCGGGACTCGTCGATTACAATGAGCAGTTCTTC
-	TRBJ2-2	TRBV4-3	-	CASSQETGATTNTGELFF	TGCGCCAGCAGCCAAGAAACCGGTGCGACAACGAACACCGGGGAGCTGTTTTTT
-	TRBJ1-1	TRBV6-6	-	CASSSTWEGTTEAFF	TGTGCCAGCAGTTCGACCTGGGAGGGTACGACTGAAGCTTTCTTT
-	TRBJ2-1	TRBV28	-	CATLEGDLTYNEQFF	TGTGCCACCCTAGAGGGTGACTTAACATACAATGAGCAGTTCTTC
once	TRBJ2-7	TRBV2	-	CASSPPDSSYEQYF	TGTGCCAGCAGCCCTCCGGACAGCTCCTACGAGCAGTACTTC
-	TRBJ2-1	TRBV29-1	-	CSALSNEQFF	TGCAGCGCCCTTAGCAATGAGCAGTTCTTC
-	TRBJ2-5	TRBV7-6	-	CASSLDYSQRVQETQYF	TGTGCCAGCAGCTTAGACTACTCTCAGAGGGTACAAGAGACCCAGTACTTC
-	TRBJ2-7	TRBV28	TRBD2	CASGDLAGSLAEQYF	TGTGCCAGCGGGGACCTAGCGGGGTCCCTAGCCGAGCAGTACTTC
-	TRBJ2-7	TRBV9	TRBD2	CASSIEGLAGDEQYF	TGTGCCAGCAGCATCGAGGGACTAGCGGGGGACGAGCAGTACTTC
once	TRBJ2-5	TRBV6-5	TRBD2	CASSYLGGVQETQYF	TGTGCCAGCAGTTACCTCGGGGGGGTCCAAGAGACCCAGTACTTC
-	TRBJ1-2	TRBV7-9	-	CASSLGLGRNYGYTF	TGTGCCAGCAGCTTAGGCCTCGGGCGAAACTATGGCTACACCTTC
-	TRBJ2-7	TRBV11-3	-	CASSPSRGYEQYF	TGTGCCAGCAGCCCCAGTAGGGGCTACGAGCAGTACTTC
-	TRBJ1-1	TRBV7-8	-	CASSGYGTPDEAFF	TGTGCCAGCAGCGGATACGGGACCCCGGATGAAGCTTTCTTT
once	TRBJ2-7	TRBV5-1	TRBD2	CASSGLAGDEQYF	TGCGCCAGCAGCGGACTAGCGGGCGACGAGCAGTACTTC
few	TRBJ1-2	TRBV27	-	CASSFQGSNYGYTF	TGTGCCAGCAGTTTTCAGGGTTCAAACTATGGCTACACCTTC
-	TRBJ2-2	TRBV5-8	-	CASSPEVSGALRTGELFF	TGTGCCAGCAGCCCCGAGGTGTCGGGGGCCCTTAGAACCGGGGAGCTGTTTTTT
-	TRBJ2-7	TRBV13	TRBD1	CASSQGDSYEQYF	TGTGCCAGCAGCCAGGGGGATTCCTACGAGCAGTACTTC
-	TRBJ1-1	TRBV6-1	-	CASSDLGNTEAFF	TGTGCCAGCTCGGACCTGGGGAACACTGAAGCTTTCTTT
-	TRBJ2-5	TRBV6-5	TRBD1	CASSYQTGGAETQYF	TGTGCCAGCAGTTACCAGACAGGGGGCGCCGAGACCCAGTACTTC
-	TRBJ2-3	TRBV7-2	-	CASSLVPDTQYF	TGTGCCAGCAGCTTAGTCCCAGATACGCAGTATTTT
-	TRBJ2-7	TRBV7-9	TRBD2	CASSLEVAGGYEQYF	TGTGCCAGCAGCTTAGAAGTAGCGGGGGGCTACGAGCAGTACTTC
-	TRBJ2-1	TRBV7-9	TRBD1	CASSSGTEPSYNEQFF	TGTGCCAGCAGCTCCGGGACAGAACCTTCCTACAATGAGCAGTTCTTC
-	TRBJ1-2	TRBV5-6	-	CASSLAREASIYGYTF	TGTGCCAGCAGCTTGGCTAGAGAGGCTTCAATCTATGGCTACACCTTC
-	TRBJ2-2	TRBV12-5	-	CASGLAFGEEGAGELFF	TGTGCTAGTGGTTTGGCTTTTGGGGAGGAGGGGGCCGGGGAGCTGTTTTTT
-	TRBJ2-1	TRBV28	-	CASSPDLAYNEQFF	TGTGCCAGCAGTCCCGACTTAGCCTACAATGAGCAGTTCTTC
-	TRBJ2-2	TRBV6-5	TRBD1	CASKGTGVSGELFF	TGTGCCAGCAAGGGAACAGGGGTTTCCGGGGAGCTGTTTTTT
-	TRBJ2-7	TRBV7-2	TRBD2	CASSLPRLAESYEQYF	TGTGCCAGCAGCTTACCGCGACTAGCGGAGTCCTACGAGCAGTACTTC
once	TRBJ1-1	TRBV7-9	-	CASSLDGQGTEAFF	TGTGCCAGCAGCTTAGACGGGCAGGGCACTGAAGCTTTCTTT
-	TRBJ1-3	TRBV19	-	CASSSEASSGNTIYF	TGTGCCAGTAGCTCAGAGGCCAGTTCTGGAAACACCATATATTTT
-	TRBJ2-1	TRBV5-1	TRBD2	CASSLRLAGGSSYNEQFF	TGCGCCAGCAGCTTGAGGCTAGCGGGGGGAAGCTCCTACAATGAGCAGTTCTTC
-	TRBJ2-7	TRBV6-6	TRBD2	CASSPLAGGPSYEQYF	TGTGCCAGCAGTCCCCTAGCGGGAGGGCCTTCCTACGAGCAGTACTTC
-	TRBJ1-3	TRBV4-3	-	CASSQDVNLLSGNTIYF	TGCGCCAGCAGCCAAGATGTAAACCTCCTCTCTGGAAACACCATATATTTT
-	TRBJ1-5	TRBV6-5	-	CASSPDLNQPQHF	TGTGCCAGCAGCCCTGACCTCAATCAGCCCCAGCATTTT
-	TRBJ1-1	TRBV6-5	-	CASSYSRQDLNTEAFF	TGTGCCAGCAGTTACTCCAGACAGGACCTGAACACTGAAGCTTTCTTT
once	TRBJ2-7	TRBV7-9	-	CASSLIAGYEQYF	TGTGCCAGCAGCTTAATTGCGGGGTACGAGCAGTACTTC
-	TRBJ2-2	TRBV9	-	CASSPMRDPNTGELFF	TGTGCCAGCAGCCCGATGAGAGACCCGAACACCGGGGAGCTGTTTTTT
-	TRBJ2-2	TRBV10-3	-	CAISPTVRAVAGELFF	TGTGCCATCAGTCCCACCGTGCGGGCGGTGGCCGGGGAGCTGTTTTTT